This TCR beta chain appears in the sequencing data of a study of T cells after posttransplantation cyclophosphamide. Study observations and caveats: TRB clonality was highly associated with recipient CMV seropositivity and reactivation. Skin or GI-infiltrating T cells shared few TRB sequences with blood.

A remark on this clone: Its antigen is not known.

Methotrexate plus calcineurin inhibitor accompanied controls' myeloablative marrow transplants; sampling was 1 year later. The germline V and J ends were trimmed by 2 bases and 2 bases, with 7 bases remaining between them. Per the germline V gene, CDR1 is SGHVS and CDR2 is FQNEAQ. The CDR3 length is 14 residues. Assay used: immunoSEQ multiplex PCR; TCRdb lists only in-frame clones, some missing. The sample has 20,000 to 25,000 clones, approximately 92% seen once. The TCR comes from a female patient aged 30 to 40 who received an allogeneic stem cell transplant from an unrelated donor, was CMV-positive, and had acute and chronic GVHD. A share of the T cells may be of graft donor origin. The chain links TRBV7-8 to TRBJ2-1; D is possibly TRBD2 (5 bases). The sample in question was PBMCs, obtained roughly 390 days after allogeneic stem cell transplant with calcineurin inhibitor and methotrexate. CDR3 protein: CASSLLATYNEQFF. For the CDR3, the DNA is TGTGCCAGCAGCTTACTAGCTACCTACAATGAGCAGTTCTTC.